These 3 T cell receptor beta chains originate from one sample sequenced in a study of CD8+ T cells in alopecia areata. The sequencing template was cDNA reverse transcribed from extracted RNA. The assay was immunoSEQ multiplex PCR, and TCRdb's table has in-frame clones only and misses some. The table records roughly 65,000 clones, about 44% of them present only once. The source material was CD8+ T cells sorted from blood, sampled at week 0. These receptor sequences come from a human donor with alopecia areata.

V usage is TRBV27 and J usage is TRBJ1-2; D not resolved. The CDR3 loop spans 12 amino acids. From germline, CDR1 is MNHEY and CDR2 SMNVEV (reference sequence). Trimming left V 9 bases short and J 6 bases short, with 14 bases between. The CDR3 region has the DNA TGTGCCAGTACTACATCGGGAGATGGCTACACCTTC. This encodes CASTTSGDGYTF.

The chain is built from TRBV13 and TRBJ2-7, with 11 bases aligning to TRBD1. Trimming took 1 base from V and 6 from J; bases not matched to a gene: 2. Germline CDR1 is PRHDT and CDR2 is FYEKMQ (reference sequence). The CDR3 is 14 residues long. The CDR3 DNA sequence: TGTGCCAGCAGCTTAGTGGGACAGGGGGTCGAGCAGTACTTC. Translating it yields CASSLVGQGVEQYF. Full variable domain (rest looked up from reference TRBV13 and TRBJ2-7): AAGVIQSPRHLIKEKRETATLKCYPIPRHDTVYWYQQGPGQDPQFLISFYEKMQSDKGSIPDRFSAQQFSDYHSELNMSSLELGDSALYFCASSLVGQGVEQYFGPGTRLTVT.

This chain joins TRBV2 and TRBJ2-7, with 8 bases aligning to TRBD2. This CDR3 has 15 residues. The germline gives CDR1 SNHLY, CDR2 FYNNEI. V lost 3 bases to trimming and J lost 3 bases; unmatched junction nucleotides: 7. The CDR3 nucleotides are TGTGCCAGCAGTGAGTACAGCGGGAGCTTCTACGAGCAGTACTTC. This codes for CASSEYSGSFYEQYF.